This record concerns one TCR beta chain sequence. This specimen comes from a study of blood T cell repertoires in COVID-19. Turning to the study itself: Samples representing acute and convalescent COVID-19 were sourced from the United States, Italy and Spain.

How the authors handled the data: Reference gene primer amplification gave nucleated cell count estimates. Clones were read by immunoSEQ multiplex PCR, and TCRdb kept only the in-frame ones, dropping some. Clone size and the V and J calls come from that table; the DNA yielded D and trimming. The sample lists approximately 170,000 clones; about 90% were seen once. CDR1 and CDR2 from the germline V gene are SQVTM and ANQGSEA. This CDR3 has 11 residues. With V trimmed by 5 bases and J by 6 bases, 3 bases remained unmatched. It was during active infection that Seattle patients were enrolled and then longitudinally followed.

Material for sequencing was peripheral blood. The receptor was derived from an older woman with COVID-19, enrolled during active disease. This chain uses TRBV29-1 with TRBJ2-7; 8 nucleotides line up with TRBD1. Written as DNA, the CDR3 is TGCAGCGTTTTGACAGGGGCCGAGCAGTACTTC. It is translated as CSVLTGAEQYF.